This note documents a single T cell receptor (beta chain) sequence. The CDR3 has 13 amino acids. CDR1 is SGHRS, CDR2 YFSETQ, per germline. Trimming shortened V by 4 bases and J by 6 bases, and 11 bases separated the two germline ends. The data originate from a study of blood T cell repertoires in COVID-19. Study-wide context: COVID-19 samples from acute and convalescent phases originated in the United States, Italy and Spain. PBMCs, B-cell-depleted T cells, or T cells were the source of the cDNA or gDNA that made up the material.

In the original analysis: Amplification of reference gene primers was used by the study to estimate nucleated cell counts. TCRdb's table, derived via immunoSEQ multiplex PCR, lists solely in-frame clones and lacks some. V and J calls and clone size come straight from that table; D and trimming were deduced from the DNA. The table lists about 160,000 clones, 85% to 95% of them singletons. The sequence derives from a man in his fifties with acute or convalescent COVID-19. The V and J genes are TRBV5-1 and TRBJ1-5, with a possible D match to TRBD1 (5 bases). The sample taken for sequencing was peripheral blood. Here the CDR3 reads CASSGGGGQPQHF. CDR3 bases: TGCGCCAGCAGCGGCGGGGGAGGTCAGCCCCAGCATTTT.